A single sample is the source of the 26 T cell receptor beta chains below, sequenced in a study of blood T cell repertoires in COVID-19 (dated by TCRdb to about 2020). Receptors were amplified or captured by the immunoSEQ multiplex PCR assay. TCRdb mirrors the immuneACCESS table, restricted to in-frame sequences. Some clones are absent from its copies; in checked studies, under half trace to an unresolved V gene, and the reason for the others is unknown. This sample has a few hundred thousand clones in its table, and 91% of those were observed once. About 1.2% of the sample is taken by the ten largest. The sample taken for sequencing was PBMCs or T cells enriched from blood (not recorded which). These TCRs come from a human donor in a cohort exposed to, infected with or recovered from COVID-19 (not recorded which). The donor label of this sample is uncertain.

J is TRBJ1-2 and V is TRBV6-2 or TRBV6-3; perhaps TRBD1 as D (6 bases). Germline V CDR1 and CDR2: MNHEY, SVGEGT. The CDR3 spans 13 residues. V was pared by 6 bases and J by 2 bases, with 10 bases between. The CDR3 DNA reads TGTGCCAGCAGCCTGACAGGAAACTATGGCTACACCTTC. It codes for CASSLTGNYGYTF.

The gene calls are TRBV9 and TRBJ2-2; 9 nucleotides align to TRBD1. In germline, CDR1 is SGDLS, CDR2 YYNGEE. J gave up 1 base and V 4 bases, and 5 bases lay outside the gene matches. CDR3 size: 16 residues. The CDR3 reads CASSNQDRGNTGELFF. In DNA form, the CDR3 reads TGTGCCAGCAGCAACCAGGACAGGGGGAACACCGGGGAGCTGTTTTTT.

This clone was recorded only once. The chain uses TRBV9 and TRBJ2-2, with 7 bases fitting TRBD2. V lost 4 bases to trimming and J lost 6 bases; unmatched junction nucleotides: 9. This CDR3 has 15 amino acids. Germline CDR1 and CDR2: SGDLS and YYNGEE. In DNA, the CDR3 is TGTGCCAGCAGCCTGGGAGGGGCGAAGGCCGGGGAGCTGTTTTTT. Protein: CASSLGGAKAGELFF.

The chain links TRBV7-9 to TRBJ2-2, with a tentative D call TRBD1 (6 bases). CDR1 is SEHNR and CDR2 is FQNEAQ in the germline V gene (reference sequence). The CDR3 totals 14 residues. The V gene lost 4 bases and the J gene lost 5 bases, with 11 bases spanning the gap. In nucleotides, the CDR3 is TGTGCCAGCAGCTCGGACAGATTGACCGGGGAGCTGTTTTTT. Protein: CASSSDRLTGELFF. The full variable domain, its missing parts supplied by reference TRBV7-9 and TRBJ2-2, is DTGVSQNPRHKITKRGQNVTFRCDPISEHNRLYWYRQTLGQGPEFLTYFQNEAQLEKSRLLSDRFSAERPKGSFSTLEIQRTEQGDSAMYLCASSSDRLTGELFFGEGSRLTVL.

The DNA of the CDR3 is TGTGCCAGCATCGAGGGTCCTAGCGGGTACAATGAGCAGTTCTTC. Protein sequence: CASIEGPSGYNEQFF. V and J are TRBV2 and TRBJ2-1, with TRBD2 matching 8 bases. The junction had 9 bases not matched to a gene; V was cut back by 7 bases and J by 4 bases. The germline V gene encodes CDR1 SNHLY and CDR2 FYNNEI. CDR3 length: 15 amino acids. The full variable domain, rest sourced from reference TRBV2 and TRBJ2-1, is EPEVTQTPSHQVTQMGQEVILRCVPISNHLYFYWYRQILGQKVEFLVSFYNNEISEKSEIFDDQFSVERPDGSNFTLKIRSTKLEDSAMYFCASIEGPSGYNEQFFGPGTRLTVL.

CDR3 in DNA: TGCGCCAGCAGCCCAGGGTCATCCTACAATGAGCAGTTCTTC. Translation: CASSPGSSYNEQFF. The V gene is TRBV4-3, the J gene TRBJ2-1, with D maybe TRBD1 (5 bases). This CDR3 region has 14 residues. The germline V gene has CDR1 LGHNA and CDR2 YSLEER. Trimming left V 4 bases short and J 1 base short, with 8 bases between.

The genes are TRBV4-3 and TRBJ1-5, with D perhaps TRBD1 (6 bases). CDR1 is LGHNA, CDR2 YSLEER, per germline. The CDR3 is made up of 15 amino acids. With 0 bases removed from V and 6 bases from J, the gap between germline ends came to 12 bases. This chain's CDR3 is CASSQDWAGAQPQHF. The CDR3 bases are TGCGCCAGCAGCCAAGATTGGGCAGGGGCTCAGCCCCAGCATTTT.

J is TRBJ1-1 and V is TRBV19, with D perhaps TRBD1 (5 bases). Trimming stripped 7 bases from V and 10 bases from J, with 25 bases between. The CDR3 is made up of 15 amino acids. Germline V gives CDR1 LNHDA, CDR2 SQIVND (reference sequence). The CDR3 loop reads CASKEGGAHLGGAFF. Written as DNA, the CDR3 is TGTGCCAGTAAAGAAGGAGGGGCCCATCTTGGTGGAGCTTTCTTT.

V and J are TRBV5-1 and TRBJ1-4; TRBD1 aligns across 9 bases. The V segment lost 4 bases and the J segment 5 bases; nucleotides outside the gene matches: 12. CDR1 is SGHRS and CDR2 is YFSETQ in the germline V gene. CDR3 length: 17 amino acids. The CDR3 nucleotides read TGCGCCAGCAGCACGTACCGGGACAGGGAATCGAATGAAAAACTGTTTTTT. Translated, it gives CASSTYRDRESNEKLFF.

The rearrangement links TRBV6-5 to TRBJ1-4, with D tentatively TRBD1 (5 bases). The CDR3 contains 14 residues. Germline CDR1 reads MNHEY; CDR2 reads SVGAGI. V shed 6 bases and J shed 4 bases, with 12 bases lying between them. The CDR3 protein is CASRPGFSNEKLFF. As DNA, the CDR3 is TGTGCCAGCAGGCCAGGGTTCAGTAATGAAAAACTGTTTTTT.

This clone was found once. The chain couples TRBV9 to TRBJ2-5, with D perhaps matching TRBD2 (5 bases). This CDR3 is 13 amino acids long. The germline V and J ends were trimmed by 4 bases and 5 bases, with 12 bases remaining between them. CDR1 is SGDLS, CDR2 YYNGEE, per germline. The CDR3 DNA reads as TGTGCCAGCAGCCCGAGGACTGGGGAGACCCAGTACTTC. It yields the protein CASSPRTGETQYF.

V is TRBV5-1 and J is TRBJ2-1; tentative D call: TRBD1 (5 bases). The CDR3 is 14 amino acids. V lost 7 bases, J lost 5 bases, and 16 bases lay in between. Germline-derived CDR1 and CDR2 are SGHRS and YFSETQ. CDR3 residues: CASRQLEANNEQFF. The DNA of the CDR3 is TGCGCCAGCCGACAGTTAGAAGCGAACAATGAGCAGTTCTTC.

The chain recombines TRBV20-1 with TRBJ1-5; no firm D call. Germline-derived CDR1 and CDR2 are DFQATT and SNEGSKA (reference sequence). The V end was cut by 6 bases, the J end by 9 bases, with 12 bases between. The CDR3 totals 11 residues. The CDR3 here is CSARAAGPQHF. The CDR3, as DNA: TGCAGTGCGCGAGCCGCCGGGCCCCAGCATTTT.

The chain links TRBV11-2 to TRBJ1-4; 9 nucleotides align to TRBD1. The junction had 4 bases not matched to a gene; V was cut back by 5 bases and J by 6 bases. CDR3 size: 14 residues. Germline-derived CDR1 and CDR2 are SGHAT and FQNNGV. CDR3 in DNA: TGTGCCAGCAGCCCTACAGGGGGCGATGAAAAACTGTTTTTT. This codes for CASSPTGGDEKLFF.

The gene calls are TRBV6-5 and TRBJ1-4; 8 nucleotides line up with TRBD1. V gave up 6 bases and J gave up 8 bases; unmatched junction bases: 11. Germline V gives CDR1 MNHEY, CDR2 SVGAGI. This CDR3 comprises 15 residues. DNA for the CDR3: TGTGCCAGCAGCCTCGGACAGGGCGGGTTCGAAAAACTGTTTTTT. Amino acid sequence: CASSLGQGGFEKLFF.

The chain uses TRBV19 and TRBJ1-2; D not resolved. CDR3 length: 13 amino acids. The germline V gene encodes CDR1 LNHDA and CDR2 SQIVND (reference sequence). Trimming took off 5 bases at V and 6 bases at J, with 13 bases between the two ends. The CDR3 reads CASSPGPMDGYTF. CDR3 DNA: TGTGCCAGTAGTCCGGGTCCCATGGATGGCTACACCTTC.

This chain links TRBV9 with TRBJ2-3, with TRBD2 identical over 9 bases. V lost 0 bases, J lost 5 bases, and 7 bases stayed unmatched. CDR1 SGDLS and CDR2 YYNGEE come from the germline V gene. This CDR3 comprises 16 residues. The CDR3 sequence: CASSVEGAGGEDTQYF. The CDR3 nucleotides read TGTGCCAGCAGCGTAGAAGGAGCGGGGGGCGAAGATACGCAGTATTTT.

J is TRBJ1-1 and V is TRBV19, with D possibly being TRBD1 (5 bases). V was cut by 3 bases and J by 1 base, with 12 bases left in between. The CDR3 is 15 amino acids. The germline gives CDR1 LNHDA, CDR2 SQIVND (reference sequence). CDR3 nucleotides: TGTGCCAGTAGTATTTGGGCAGGGAAGAACACTGAAGCTTTCTTT. Its translation is CASSIWAGKNTEAFF.

The chain combines TRBV5-1 with TRBJ1-2, with D tentatively TRBD1 (5 bases). Trimming cost V 2 bases and J 4 bases, with 12 bases left between them. Per the germline V gene, CDR1 is SGHRS and CDR2 is YFSETQ. The CDR3 consists of 14 residues. CDR3 region: CASSFGGLLYGYTF. DNA of the CDR3: TGCGCCAGCAGCTTTGGGGGACTTCTCTATGGCTACACCTTC.

Of note for this clone: At the DNA level, this CDR3 is encoded by other sequences in the same sample as well. The chain combines TRBV9 with TRBJ2-7; a possible D gene is TRBD1 (5 bases). Germline lookup yields CDR1 SGDLS and CDR2 YYNGEE. The CDR3 is 14 amino acids. Deletions cut 0 bases from V and 3 bases from J, with 10 bases between. The CDR3 is CASSVDQGNYEQYF. Here the CDR3 DNA reads TGTGCCAGCAGCGTAGATCAGGGTAACTACGAGCAGTACTTC.

CDR3 in amino acids: CSVGTGALSNTQYF. CDR3 in DNA: TGCAGCGTGGGGACAGGCGCCCTGTCGAATACGCAGTATTTT. The chain recombines TRBV29-1 with TRBJ2-3, with TRBD1 matching 8 bases. V gave up 6 bases and J gave up 7 bases; unmatched junction bases: 12. CDR3 length: 14 residues. Germline CDR1 reads SQVTM; CDR2 reads ANQGSEA.

V is TRBV18 and J is TRBJ1-1; tentatively, D is TRBD1 (6 bases). V was shortened by 0 bases and J by 3 bases, with 11 bases between the two germline ends. CDR1 KGHSH and CDR2 LQKENI come from the germline V gene. This CDR3 region has 15 residues. The DNA of the CDR3 is TGTGCCAGCTCACCACCGGGGAGGGGGGACACTGAAGCTTTCTTT. This gives the protein CASSPPGRGDTEAFF.

This clone showed up just a few times. The V call is TRBV4-3, the J call TRBJ1-1; unclear D gene. Trimming stripped 1 base from V and 5 bases from J, with 14 bases between. The CDR3 length is 15 residues. Per the germline V gene, CDR1 is LGHNA and CDR2 is YSLEER. CDR3 nucleotide sequence: TGCGCCAGCAGCCAAGGCCGGGCGGGCTCGACTGAAGCTTTCTTT. Protein: CASSQGRAGSTEAFF.

In nucleotides, the CDR3 is TGTGCCAGCAGTTACTCGTTTGGGGACAGGTCGAACACTGAAGCTTTCTTT. It yields the protein CASSYSFGDRSNTEAFF. J is TRBJ1-1 and V is TRBV6-2 or TRBV6-3; TRBD1 matches at 8 bases. The junction had 7 bases not matched to a gene; V was cut back by 0 bases and J by 1 base. Germline values: CDR1 MNHEY, CDR2 SVGEGT. This CDR3 has 17 amino acids.

This chain joins TRBV4-1 and TRBJ2-1; D gene ambiguous. The germline V and J ends were trimmed by 4 bases and 9 bases, with 13 bases remaining between them. The CDR3 sequence is 13 residues long. Germline CDR1 is MGHRA and CDR2 is YSYEKL. Here the CDR3 reads CASSRAVQLEQFF. The DNA for the CDR3 is TGCGCCAGCAGCCGAGCTGTACAGCTTGAGCAGTTCTTC.

The rearrangement joins TRBV30 to TRBJ1-1, with 8 bases identical to TRBD1. The CDR3 has 13 amino acids. After removal of 4 bases from V and 7 bases from J, the junction contained 8 bases not matched to a gene. Germline V gene lookup returns CDR1 GTSNPN and CDR2 SVGIG (reference sequence). CDR3 nucleotide sequence: TGTGCCTGGAACGACAGGGGAAGGGGTGAAGCTTTCTTT. Translated, it gives CAWNDRGRGEAFF.